This passage covers 8 T cell receptor beta chains from one sample sequenced in a study of T cells after yellow fever vaccination. TCRdb independently ran MiXCR on the 5' RACE reads; one entry per CDR3 protein. The sample lists under 500,000 distinct CDR3 sequences, 18% occurring once. Specimen: PBMCs, collected before the yellow fever booster vaccination. These receptors came from a man aged 18 to 29 who received the YFV17D yellow fever vaccine.

In this sample, this clonotype turned up a few times. The chain recombines TRBV20-1 with TRBJ1-6, with 8 positions matching TRBD1. V shed 0 bases, J shed 11 bases, and the junction held 6 bases outside the gene matches. Germline CDR1 DFQATT, CDR2 SNEGSKA (reference sequence). The CDR3 spans 14 residues. The CDR3 protein is CSARETGVWAPLHF. The CDR3 DNA reads as TGCAGTGCTAGAGAGACAGGGGTATGGGCACCCCTCCACTTT.

The V call is TRBV7-2, the J call TRBJ1-5, with 11 bases identical to TRBD1. Looked up from germline, CDR1 is SGHTA and CDR2 is FQGNSA. This CDR3 has 16 residues. V trimming: 2 bases; J trimming: 6 bases; junction bases outside the gene matches: 6. The CDR3 bases are TGTGCCAGCAGCTTAAATGGACAGGGGGCCTTTCAGCCCCAGCATTTT. It yields the protein CASSLNGQGAFQPQHF.

Only a few counts were recorded for this clonotype. The chain recombines TRBV4-1 with TRBJ2-7, with TRBD2 as a possible D gene (5 bases). The CDR3 spans 14 residues. The V gene lost 1 base and the J gene lost 6 bases, with 13 bases spanning the gap. Germline CDR1 MGHRA, CDR2 YSYEKL. The CDR3 DNA sequence: TGCGCCAGCAGCCAAGGCGAAACGGGAACCGAGCAGTACTTC. It translates to CASSQGETGTEQYF.

This clonotype was detected only a few times. The rearrangement joins TRBV11-2 to TRBJ2-7; the D is unclear. The CDR3 runs 12 residues. The germline gives CDR1 SGHAT, CDR2 FQNNGV. Trimming stripped 7 bases from V and 6 bases from J, with 13 bases between. The CDR3 is CASNSNTGEQYV. CDR3 nucleotide sequence: TGTGCCAGCAACTCGAATACCGGCGAGCAGTACGTC.

The chain carries TRBV6-2 or TRBV6-3 and TRBJ1-5; 8 bases match TRBD1. Germline trimming cut 6 bases from V and 7 bases from J; bases unmatched to any gene: 5. The germline V gene has CDR1 MNHEY and CDR2 SVGEGT. This CDR3 has 13 amino acids. The CDR3 DNA reads as TGTGCCAGCAGATGGACAGGGATGCAGCCCCAGCATTTT. It codes for CASRWTGMQPQHF.

This clonotype was seen only a few times. This rearrangement joins TRBV6-1 to TRBJ2-7, with 12 positions matching TRBD2. From germline, CDR1 is MNHNS and CDR2 SASEGT. The J segment lost 0 bases and the V segment lost 6 bases, leaving 6 bases of the junction unmatched. The CDR3 is 16 residues long. DNA for the CDR3: TGTGCCAGCAGCCATCGACTAGCGGGGGACTCCTACGAGCAGTACGTC. Its translation: CASSHRLAGDSYEQYV.

This clonotype was found a few times. The chain combines TRBV7-3 with TRBJ2-1; 10 nucleotides align to TRBD2. From germline, CDR1 is SGHTA and CDR2 FQGTGA. The V segment lost 5 bases and the J segment 7 bases; nucleotides outside the gene matches: 11. The CDR3 loop spans 16 amino acids. CDR3 DNA sequence: TGTGCCAGCAGCCCCGGAAGGCTAGCGGGGGTTAATGAGCAGTTCTTC. Protein: CASSPGRLAGVNEQFF.

A few counts support this clonotype. V gene TRBV20-1 combines with J gene TRBJ2-5; TRBD1 matches 8 bases. The CDR3 extends over 13 amino acids. Per germline, CDR1 DFQATT and CDR2 SNEGSKA (reference sequence). The J segment lost 1 base and the V segment lost 6 bases, leaving 4 bases of the junction unmatched. This CDR3 is CSARDRFQETQYF. The CDR3 region has the DNA TGCAGTGCCCGGGACAGGTTCCAAGAGACCCAGTACTTC.